This T cell receptor (beta chain) was sequenced for a study of lymphopenia after photon versus proton radiotherapy. Broader study findings: Proton therapy kept repertoires fairly stable, unlike photons, which gained effector/memory cells. Survival link was tested only in deceased patients; proton benefit remains a possibility. After lymphocyte nadir, photon-treated repertoires showed oligoclonal expansion, especially CD8+ Temra.

Repertoires were generated with immunoSEQ multiplex PCR, while TCRdb's copy carries only in-frame clones and drops some. This table has more than 45,000 clones, about four fifths appearing once. Comments on this clone: What it recognizes is unknown.

Germline CDR1 reads SGHTA; CDR2 reads FQGNSA. The CDR3 loop spans 15 amino acids. Trimming removed 6 bases from V and 5 bases from J; junction bases left unmatched: 7. The chain recombines TRBV7-2 with TRBJ1-6; 7 bases are a match to TRBD1. This specimen was peripheral blood, taken from a patient treated with proton-based radiotherapy. The source of this sequence is a man aged 55 to 70 with pancreatic cancer. CDR3 protein: CASRRTGTDNSPLHF. CDR3 DNA: TGTGCCAGCAGACGTACCGGGACAGATAATTCACCCCTCCACTTT.